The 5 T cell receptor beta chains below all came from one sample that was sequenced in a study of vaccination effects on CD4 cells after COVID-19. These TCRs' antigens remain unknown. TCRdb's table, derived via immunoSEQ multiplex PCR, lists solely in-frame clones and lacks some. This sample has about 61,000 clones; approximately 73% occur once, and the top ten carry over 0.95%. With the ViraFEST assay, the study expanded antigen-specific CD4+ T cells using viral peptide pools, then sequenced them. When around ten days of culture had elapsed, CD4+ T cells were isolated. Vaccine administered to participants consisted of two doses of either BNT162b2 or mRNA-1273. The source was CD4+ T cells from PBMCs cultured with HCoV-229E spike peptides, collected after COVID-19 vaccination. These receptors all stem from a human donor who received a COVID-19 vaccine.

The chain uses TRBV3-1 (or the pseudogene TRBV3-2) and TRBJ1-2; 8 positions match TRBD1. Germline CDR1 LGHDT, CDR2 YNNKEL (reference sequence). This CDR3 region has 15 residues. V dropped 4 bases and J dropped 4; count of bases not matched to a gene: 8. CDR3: CASSLRTGRGYGYTF. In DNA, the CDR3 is TGTGCCAGCAGCCTCCGGACAGGGCGAGGCTATGGCTACACCTTC.

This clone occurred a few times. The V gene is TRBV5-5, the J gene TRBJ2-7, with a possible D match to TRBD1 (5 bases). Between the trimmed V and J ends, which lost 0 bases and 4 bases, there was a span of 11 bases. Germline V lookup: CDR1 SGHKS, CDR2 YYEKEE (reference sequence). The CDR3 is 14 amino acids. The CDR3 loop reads CASSLGTHSYEQYV. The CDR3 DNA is TGTGCCAGCAGCTTGGGGACACACTCTTACGAGCAGTACGTC.

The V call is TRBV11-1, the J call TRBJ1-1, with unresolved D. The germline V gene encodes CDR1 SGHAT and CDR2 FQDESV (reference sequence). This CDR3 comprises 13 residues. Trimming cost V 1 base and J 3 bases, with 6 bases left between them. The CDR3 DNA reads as TGTGCCAGCAGCTTAGACAGCTACACTGAAGCTTTCTTT. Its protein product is CASSLDSYTEAFF.

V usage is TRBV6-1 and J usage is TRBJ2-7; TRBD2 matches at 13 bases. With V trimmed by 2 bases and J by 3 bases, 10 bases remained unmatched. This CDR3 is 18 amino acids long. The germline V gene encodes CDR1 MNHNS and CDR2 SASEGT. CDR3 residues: CASSEFGTSGGEFYEQYV. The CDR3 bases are TGTGCCAGCAGTGAATTTGGAACTAGCGGGGGGGAGTTCTACGAGCAGTACGTC.

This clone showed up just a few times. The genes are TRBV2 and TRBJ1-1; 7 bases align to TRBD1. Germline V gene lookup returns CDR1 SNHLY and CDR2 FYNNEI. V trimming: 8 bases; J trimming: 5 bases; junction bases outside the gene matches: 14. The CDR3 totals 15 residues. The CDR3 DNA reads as TGTGCCAGCCTAACCCCGACAGGGTATGGGACTGAAGCTTTCTTT. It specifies CASLTPTGYGTEAFF.